This TCR beta chain was found in a study of T cell responses to AZD1222 COVID-19 vaccine. The data were produced by immunoSEQ multiplex PCR, yet TCRdb's version contains in-frame clones alone and is incomplete. The table records about 140,000 clones, approximately 92% of them present only once. Germline V lookup: CDR1 SGHRS, CDR2 YFSETQ. V gave up 0 bases and J gave up 1 base, with 10 bases separating them. CDR3 size: 15 residues. This clone is a singleton in its sample. The clonotype comes from an adult who received the AZD1222 COVID-19 vaccine. The specimen was peripheral blood, collected 28 days after the second AZD1222 dose. This rearrangement joins TRBV5-1 to TRBJ1-1, with D perhaps matching TRBD1 (5 bases). The CDR3 DNA follows: TGCGCCAGCAGCTTGGTTGTGGGGACGAACACTGAAGCTTTCTTT. Amino acids: CASSLVVGTNTEAFF.